This TCR beta chain appears in the sequencing data of a study of T cells in Graves' hyperthyroidism and ophthalmopathy. This clonotype was seen many times. The germline V gene has CDR1 SNHLY and CDR2 FYNNEI. Between the trimmed V and J ends, which lost 3 bases and 6 bases, there was a span of 2 bases. This CDR3 is 11 amino acids long. It was RNA transcripts that yielded the amplified TCR beta CDR3 regions. First-round RT-PCR targeting the TCR CDR3 was performed with the HTBI primer set. TCRdb itself ran the multiplex PCR reads through MiXCR, one entry per CDR3 protein. There are hundreds of thousands of distinct CDR3 sequences in the sample; over 15% occur only once, and 16% lies in the top ten.

The sequencing input was blood. The rearrangement uses TRBV2 and TRBJ2-2; D not resolved. The receptor's source is a woman between 50 and 59 years old with Graves' hyperthyroidism that later progressed to Graves' ophthalmopathy. The CDR3 loop reads CASSEAGELFF. The CDR3 DNA reads TGTGCCAGCAGTGAGGCCGGGGAGCTGTTTTTT.